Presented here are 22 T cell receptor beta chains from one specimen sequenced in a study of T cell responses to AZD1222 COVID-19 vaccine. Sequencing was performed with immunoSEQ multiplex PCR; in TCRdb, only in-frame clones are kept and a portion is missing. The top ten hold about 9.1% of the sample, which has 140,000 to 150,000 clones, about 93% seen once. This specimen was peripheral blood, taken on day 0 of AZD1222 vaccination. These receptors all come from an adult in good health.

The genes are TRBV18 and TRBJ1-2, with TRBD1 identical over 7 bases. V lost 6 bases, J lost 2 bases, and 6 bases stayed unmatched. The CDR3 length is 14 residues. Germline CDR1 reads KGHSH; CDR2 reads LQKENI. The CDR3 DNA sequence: TGTGCCAGCTCGCGGGGACAGAGAAACTATGGCTACACCTTC. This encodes CASSRGQRNYGYTF. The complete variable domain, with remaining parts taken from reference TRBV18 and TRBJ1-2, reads NAGVMQNPRHLVRRRGQEARLRCSPMKGHSHVYWYRQLPEEGLKFMVYLQKENIIDESGMPKERFSAEFPKEGPSILRIQQVVRGDSAAYFCASSRGQRNYGYTFGSGTRLTVV.

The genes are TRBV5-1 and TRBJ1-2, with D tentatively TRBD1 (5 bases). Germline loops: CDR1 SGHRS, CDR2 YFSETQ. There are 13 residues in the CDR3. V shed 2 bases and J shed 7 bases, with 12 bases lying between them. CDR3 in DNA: TGCGCCAGCAGCTTCCGGGACCCGGCTGGCTACACCTTC. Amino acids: CASSFRDPAGYTF.

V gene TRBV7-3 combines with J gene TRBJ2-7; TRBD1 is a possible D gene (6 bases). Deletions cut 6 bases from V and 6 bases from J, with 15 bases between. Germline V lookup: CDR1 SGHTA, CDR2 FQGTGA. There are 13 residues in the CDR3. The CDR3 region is CASSINDRTEQYF. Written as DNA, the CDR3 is TGTGCCAGCAGTATCAATGACAGGACCGAGCAGTACTTC.

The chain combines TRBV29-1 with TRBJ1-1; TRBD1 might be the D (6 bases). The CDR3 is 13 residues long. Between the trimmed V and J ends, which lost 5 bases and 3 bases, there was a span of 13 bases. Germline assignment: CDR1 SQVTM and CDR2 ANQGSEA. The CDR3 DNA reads TGCAGCGTTTCCGGGACAACCTACACTGAAGCTTTCTTT. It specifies CSVSGTTYTEAFF. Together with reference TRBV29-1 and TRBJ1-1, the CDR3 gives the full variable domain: SAVISQKPSRDICQRGTSLTIQCQVDSQVTMMFWYRQQPGQSLTLIATANQGSEATYESGFVIDKFPISRPNLTFSTLTVSNMSPEDSSIYLCSVSGTTYTEAFFGQGTRLTVV.

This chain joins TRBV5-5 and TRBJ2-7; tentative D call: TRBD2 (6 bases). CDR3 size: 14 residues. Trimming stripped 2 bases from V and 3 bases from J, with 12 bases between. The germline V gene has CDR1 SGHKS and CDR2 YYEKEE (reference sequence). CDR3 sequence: CASSLGGVGYEQYF. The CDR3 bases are TGTGCCAGCAGCTTAGGAGGGGTGGGCTACGAGCAGTACTTC.

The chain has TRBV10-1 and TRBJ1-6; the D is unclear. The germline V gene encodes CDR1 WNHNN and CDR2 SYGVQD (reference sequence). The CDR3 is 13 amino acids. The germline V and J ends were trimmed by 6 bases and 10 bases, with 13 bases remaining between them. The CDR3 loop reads CASRSLIRSPLHF. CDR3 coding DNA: TGCGCCAGCAGGTCCCTTATAAGATCACCCCTCCACTTT.

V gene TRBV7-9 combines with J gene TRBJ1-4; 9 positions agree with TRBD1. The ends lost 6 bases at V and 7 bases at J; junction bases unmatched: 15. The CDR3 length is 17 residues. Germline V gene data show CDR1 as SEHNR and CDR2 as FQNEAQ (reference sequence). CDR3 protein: CASRSDRGRGQGEKLFF. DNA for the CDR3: TGTGCCAGCAGGTCGGACAGGGGAAGGGGTCAGGGTGAAAAACTGTTTTTT.

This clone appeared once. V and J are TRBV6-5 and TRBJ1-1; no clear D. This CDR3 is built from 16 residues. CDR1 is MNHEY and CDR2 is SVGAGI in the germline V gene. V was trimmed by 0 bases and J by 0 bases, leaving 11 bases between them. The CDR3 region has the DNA TGTGCCAGCAGTTACTCGGAGGCGCTTTTGAACACTGAAGCTTTCTTT. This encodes CASSYSEALLNTEAFF.

The CDR3 is CASSPRGTGRADTEAFF. In nucleotides, the CDR3 is TGTGCCAGCTCACCACGGGGCACGGGGAGAGCAGACACTGAAGCTTTCTTT. V and J are TRBV18 and TRBJ1-1; possibly TRBD1 for D (5 bases). Germline-derived CDR1 and CDR2 are KGHSH and LQKENI. The CDR3 sequence is 17 residues long. V was cut by 1 base and J by 3 bases, with 18 bases left in between.

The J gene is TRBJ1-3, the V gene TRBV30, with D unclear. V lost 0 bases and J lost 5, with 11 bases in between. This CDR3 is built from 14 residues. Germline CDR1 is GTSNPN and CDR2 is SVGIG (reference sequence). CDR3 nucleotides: TGTGCCTGGAGTGTTTTCTCCAGCAGAAACACCATATATTTT. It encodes CAWSVFSSRNTIYF.

CDR3 bases: TGTGCCAGCAGTCCCAGCAGGGGTTTTGACTATGGCTACACCTTC. Protein product: CASSPSRGFDYGYTF. This chain uses TRBV27 with TRBJ1-2, with D perhaps matching TRBD1 (6 bases). CDR1 is MNHEY and CDR2 is SMNVEV in the germline V gene (reference sequence). V was pared by 5 bases and J by 3 bases, with 16 bases between. This CDR3 spans 15 amino acids.

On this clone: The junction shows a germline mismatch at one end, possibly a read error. For the CDR3, the DNA is TGTGCCAGCAGCTTAAGCCTAGCGGGGACCGGTGAGCTGTTTTTT. As protein: CASSLSLAGTGELFF. The chain links TRBV11-2 to TRBJ2-2; the match to TRBD2 covers 9 bases. Per germline, CDR1 SGHAT and CDR2 FQNNGV. CDR3 length: 15 amino acids.

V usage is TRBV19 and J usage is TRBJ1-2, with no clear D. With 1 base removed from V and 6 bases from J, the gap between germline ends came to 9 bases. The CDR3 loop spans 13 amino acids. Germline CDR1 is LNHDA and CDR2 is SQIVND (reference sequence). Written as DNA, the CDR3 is TGTGCCAGTAGTATAGGGTCATCGGATGGCTACACCTTC. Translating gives CASSIGSSDGYTF. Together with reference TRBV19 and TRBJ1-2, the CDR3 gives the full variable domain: DGGITQSPKYLFRKEGQNVTLSCEQNLNHDAMYWYRQDPGQGLRLIYYSQIVNDFQKGDIAEGYSVSREKKESFPLTVTSAQKNPTAFYLCASSIGSSDGYTFGSGTRLTVV.

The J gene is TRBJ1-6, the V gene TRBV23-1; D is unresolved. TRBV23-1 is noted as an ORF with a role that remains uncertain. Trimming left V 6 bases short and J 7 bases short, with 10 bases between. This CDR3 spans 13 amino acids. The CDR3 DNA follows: TGCGCCAGCAGCCGGACTTGGAATTCACCCCTCCACTTT. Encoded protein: CASSRTWNSPLHF.

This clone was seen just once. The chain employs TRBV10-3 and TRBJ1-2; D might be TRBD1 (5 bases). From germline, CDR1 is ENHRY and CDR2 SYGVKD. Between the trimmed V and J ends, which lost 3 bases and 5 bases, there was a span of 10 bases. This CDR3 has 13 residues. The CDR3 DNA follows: TGTGCCATCAGTGAATCTGGGGGTTATGGCTACACCTTC. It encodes CAISESGGYGYTF.

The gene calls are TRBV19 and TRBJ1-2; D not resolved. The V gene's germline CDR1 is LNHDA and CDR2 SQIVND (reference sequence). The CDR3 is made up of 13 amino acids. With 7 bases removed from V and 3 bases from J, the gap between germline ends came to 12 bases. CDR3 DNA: TGTGCCAGTAATGTGGCAGGCGACTATGGCTACACCTTC. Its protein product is CASNVAGDYGYTF. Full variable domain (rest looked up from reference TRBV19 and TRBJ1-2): DGGITQSPKYLFRKEGQNVTLSCEQNLNHDAMYWYRQDPGQGLRLIYYSQIVNDFQKGDIAEGYSVSREKKESFPLTVTSAQKNPTAFYLCASNVAGDYGYTFGSGTRLTVV.

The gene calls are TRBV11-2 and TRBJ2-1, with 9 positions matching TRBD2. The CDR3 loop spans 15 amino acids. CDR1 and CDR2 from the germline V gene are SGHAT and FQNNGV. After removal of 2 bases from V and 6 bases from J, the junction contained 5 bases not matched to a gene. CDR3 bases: TGTGCCAGCAGCTTACTAGCGGGGACCATCAATGAGCAGTTCTTC. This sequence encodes CASSLLAGTINEQFF.

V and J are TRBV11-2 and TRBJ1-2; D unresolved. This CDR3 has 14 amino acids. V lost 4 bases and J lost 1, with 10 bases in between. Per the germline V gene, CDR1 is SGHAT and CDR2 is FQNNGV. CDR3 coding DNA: TGTGCCAGCAGCTCTCAGACGCTTAACTATGGCTACACCTTC. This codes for CASSSQTLNYGYTF.

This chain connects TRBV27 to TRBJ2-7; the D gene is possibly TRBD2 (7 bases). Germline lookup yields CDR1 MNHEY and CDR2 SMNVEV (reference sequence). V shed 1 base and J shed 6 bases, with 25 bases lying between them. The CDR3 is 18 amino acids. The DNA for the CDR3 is TGTGCCAGCAGTTTATTCATGAGGGGGGGACTGGTTCCTTCCGAGCAGTACTTC. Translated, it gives CASSLFMRGGLVPSEQYF.

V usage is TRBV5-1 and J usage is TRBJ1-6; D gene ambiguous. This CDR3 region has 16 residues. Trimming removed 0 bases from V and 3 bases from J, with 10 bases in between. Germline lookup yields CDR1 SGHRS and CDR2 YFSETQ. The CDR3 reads CASSLVLSNYNSPLHF. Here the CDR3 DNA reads TGCGCCAGCAGCTTGGTGCTATCAAACTATAATTCACCCCTCCACTTT.

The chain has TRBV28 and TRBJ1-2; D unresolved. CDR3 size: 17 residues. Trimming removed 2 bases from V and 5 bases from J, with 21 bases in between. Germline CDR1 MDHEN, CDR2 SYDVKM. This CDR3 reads CASSLGSRTDFSYGYTF. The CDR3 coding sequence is TGTGCCAGCAGTTTAGGCTCCCGGACCGACTTCTCTTATGGCTACACCTTC.

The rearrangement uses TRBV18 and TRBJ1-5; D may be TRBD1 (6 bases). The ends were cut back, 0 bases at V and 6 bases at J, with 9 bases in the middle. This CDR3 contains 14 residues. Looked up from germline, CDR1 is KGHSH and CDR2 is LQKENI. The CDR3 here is CASSPPGGGQPQHF. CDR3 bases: TGTGCCAGCTCACCACCGGGGGGCGGTCAGCCCCAGCATTTT.